This TCR beta chain was identified during a study of T cells in Graves' hyperthyroidism and ophthalmopathy. In this sample, this clonotype turned up many times. The CDR3 is made up of 16 amino acids. The germline V gene has CDR1 SEHNR and CDR2 FQNEAQ (reference sequence). Trimming cost V 5 bases and J 4 bases; bases outside gene matches: 7. RNA transcripts were the template for amplifying TCR beta CDR3 regions. The primer set for the first-round RT-PCR of the TCR CDR3 was HTBI. MiXCR, applied by TCRdb to the multiplex PCR reads, yields one record per CDR3 protein. There are fewer than 500,000 distinct CDR3 sequences in the sample; roughly 14% occur only once, and roughly 13% lies in the top ten.

The TCR was taken from a man between 18 and 35 years old with Graves' ophthalmopathy. Specimen: blood. The J gene is TRBJ2-3, the V gene TRBV7-9; 12 bases are shared with TRBD2. The DNA for the CDR3 is TGTGCCAGCAGCCCGACTAGCGGGAGCGGTTCAGATACGCAGTATTTT. This sequence encodes CASSPTSGSGSDTQYF.